This T cell receptor beta chain was captured by sequencing in a study of blood T cell repertoires in COVID-19 (dated by TCRdb to the early 2020s). Study-level background: Samples covering the acute and convalescent phases of COVID-19 were provided by collaborators in the United States, Italy and Spain. The material from the prospective study consisted of cDNA or gDNA derived from T cells, B-cell-depleted T cells, or PBMCs. Deeply sampled blood TCRbeta repertoires from subjects exposed to, actively infected with, or recovered from COVID-19 were included in the dataset. The repertoires were released in a freely available public database intended as a resource for research on the immune response to SARS-CoV-2. Samples were obtained from the ongoing ImmuneRACE study (first 160 participants) and from 1,254 subjects provided by 6 global collaborators. A de-identified subject ID, COVID-19 status, age in years and sex were almost always included in the sample metadata. HLA class I and class II types, where available, came from metadata supplied by the sample provider rather than from assay-based typing. Here is what the overall study found, with its caveats: The amount of clinical and demographic metadata varied by source and participant and was provided uncurated.

At one collaborating source in Seattle, patients were enrolled during active infection and were followed longitudinally through the course of disease. The collaborating institutions used their own protocols to collect whole blood in K2EDTA tubes. Collaborator samples were shipped for TCRbeta analysis as frozen whole blood, isolated PBMCs, or DNA extracted from either sample type. The immunoSEQ Assay, a bias-controlled multiplex PCR, was used to amplify TCRbeta CDR3 regions from genomic DNA. Under the source paper's analysis protocol: Within the assay, amplification of reference gene primers was used to estimate how many nucleated cells each sample contained. To quantify the absolute abundance of each unique TCRbeta CDR3 rearrangement, sequence reads were collapsed and filtered. For each sample, productive Simpson clonality was calculated by taking the square root of Simpson's diversity index across productive rearrangements. TCRdb carries this immuneACCESS record with in-frame sequences only. Its versions omit some clonotypes, under half of them owing to an unresolved V gene in the studies checked, with the rest unexplained. D and trimming were read from the DNA, whereas the V and J calls and clone size are those reported in that table. This sample holds more than 55,000 clones; 85% to 90% were observed only once. The ten top clones hold roughly 18% of the sample.

V is cut back by 4 bases and J by 5 bases, with 11 bases in the junction unmatched. Sequences SGDLS (CDR1) and YYNGEE (CDR2) are obtained from the germline V gene. Reading from cysteine to phenylalanine, the CDR3 counts 15 amino acids. This entry keeps only the CDR3 DNA: 45 bases, framed from base 1. Comment on this clone: The specificity of this receptor is unknown. No much larger clone exists at a distance of one base, and base qualities are not known.

The chain is assembled from TRBV9 and TRBJ2-7, with 8 junctional bases fitting TRBD2. This receptor was obtained from a woman aged 55-75 years with COVID-19, enrolled during active disease. The sequenced sample was peripheral blood. The CDR3: CASSQRNSGGHEQYF. The DNA sequence follows: TGTGCCAGCAGCCAGAGGAACAGCGGGGGCCACGAGCAGTACTTC.